Shown below are 30 T cell receptor beta chains from a single sample sequenced in a study of CD4 T cells in relation to SARS-CoV-2 and coronaviruses (TCRdb year 2021). These receptors' targets are unknown. Receptor libraries were prepared by the immunoSEQ multiplex PCR assay. Entries here come from immuneACCESS through TCRdb and include only in-frame sequences with V and J called. Some clones fail to appear in such tables; in the studies checked, an unresolved V gene covers under half of the shortfall, and the cause of the remainder is unknown. The sample table shows 20,000 or so clones, and approximately 80% are seen once. 15% to 18% of the sample lies in the top ten. CD4+ T cells from unexposed donors were collected before the COVID-19 pandemic (2011-2018). The EasySep CD4+ T cell isolation kit was used to isolate CD4+ T cells once the cultures had run for nine to eleven days. Sequencing was performed on CD4+ T cells from PBMCs, cultured in vitro. The receptors originated from a human donor in good health.

The gene calls are TRBV2 and TRBJ2-2, with a weak D call TRBD1 (5 bases). V was trimmed by 1 base and J by 5 bases, leaving 11 bases between them. This CDR3 is built from 15 residues. Germline V gives CDR1 SNHLY, CDR2 FYNNEI. The CDR3 bases are TGTGCCAGCAGTGAAGTGCTTGGGGCAACCGGGGAGCTGTTTTTT. The encoded protein is CASSEVLGATGELFF.

The chain employs TRBV4-1 and TRBJ2-7; D gene ambiguous. The CDR3 totals 15 residues. CDR1 and CDR2 from the germline V gene are MGHRA and YSYEKL. V lost 1 base and J 2 bases, leaving 12 bases between the germline ends. CDR3 protein: CASSQGITYTYEQYF. DNA for the CDR3: TGCGCCAGCAGCCAAGGGATAACGTATACCTACGAGCAGTACTTC.

This chain connects TRBV12-3 or TRBV12-4 to TRBJ1-2; TRBD1 matches 12 bases. V lost 10 bases and J lost 4; bases outside the gene matches: 4. This CDR3 comprises 13 residues. CDR3: CATGTGGFYGYTF. CDR3 nucleotides: TGTGCCACCGGGACAGGGGGCTTCTATGGCTACACCTTC.

This chain links TRBV5-1 with TRBJ2-1; TRBD1 matches 9 bases. The CDR3 consists of 16 residues. Looked up from germline, CDR1 is SGHRS and CDR2 is YFSETQ. Unmatched junction bases numbered 15, after V lost 6 bases and J lost 8 bases. The CDR3 coding sequence is TGCGCCAGCACCCCGTTAAGGGACAGGGCCTCCGATGAGCAGTTCTTC. It yields the protein CASTPLRDRASDEQFF.

The V gene is TRBV6-6, the J gene TRBJ1-1; D gene ambiguous. Germline V lookup: CDR1 MNHNY, CDR2 SVGAGI (reference sequence). Deletions cut 2 bases from V and 5 bases from J, with 15 bases between. This CDR3 has 15 residues. The CDR3 region is CASSYGSSPRTEAFF. CDR3 nucleotides: TGTGCCAGCAGTTACGGGAGCTCCCCGCGAACTGAAGCTTTCTTT.

This clone was detected a few times. The chain is built from TRBV24-1 and TRBJ2-2; TRBD1 or TRBD2 may be the D gene (6 bases each). CDR1 is KGHDR and CDR2 is SFDVKD in the germline V gene. The CDR3 runs to 13 residues. Trimming left V 8 bases short and J 9 bases short, with 15 bases between. The chain's CDR3 is CATMGGSSRELFF. CDR3 bases: TGTGCCACCATGGGGGGCTCCTCGAGGGAGCTGTTTTTT.

The chain carries TRBV29-1 and TRBJ2-7; TRBD1 agrees at 8 bases. The CDR3 sequence is 12 residues long. The V gene's germline CDR1 is SQVTM and CDR2 ANQGSEA. With V trimmed by 6 bases and J by 5 bases, 6 bases remained unmatched. CDR3 sequence: CSVLGQGHEQYF. CDR3 coding DNA: TGCAGCGTCCTAGGACAGGGTCACGAGCAGTACTTC.

This rearrangement joins TRBV11-2 to TRBJ2-7; no clear D gene. This CDR3 region has 16 residues. Germline CDR1 reads SGHAT; CDR2 reads FQNNGV. The ends were cut back, 0 bases at V and 7 bases at J, with 19 bases in the middle. CDR3 nucleotides: TGTGCCAGCAGCTTAGATAGTAGGAGTGGACCTTTTGAGCAGTACTTC. This encodes CASSLDSRSGPFEQYF.

This chain links TRBV7-9 with TRBJ2-1, with D possibly called TRBD1 or TRBD2 (5 bases each). This CDR3 region has 16 residues. With 3 bases removed from V and 0 bases from J, the gap between germline ends came to 12 bases. From germline, CDR1 is SEHNR and CDR2 FQNEAQ (reference sequence). The CDR3 here is CASSFEGWNSYNEQFF. DNA for the CDR3: TGTGCCAGCAGCTTCGAGGGGTGGAACTCCTACAATGAGCAGTTCTTC. Variable domain in full (rest from reference TRBV7-9 and TRBJ2-1): DTGVSQNPRHKITKRGQNVTFRCDPISEHNRLYWYRQTLGQGPEFLTYFQNEAQLEKSRLLSDRFSAERPKGSFSTLEIQRTEQGDSAMYLCASSFEGWNSYNEQFFGPGTRLTVL.

This clone was recorded once. CDR3 sequence: CASSRGGSENIQYF. The CDR3 region has the DNA TGCGCCAGCAGCCGAGGGGGCTCCGAAAACATTCAGTACTTC. This chain links TRBV4-1 with TRBJ2-4; 7 nucleotides line up with TRBD1. Germline V gene data show CDR1 as MGHRA and CDR2 as YSYEKL. The V and J ends lost 4 bases and 5 bases, in that order; junction bases with no gene match: 5. The CDR3 extends over 14 amino acids.

This chain connects TRBV6-5 to TRBJ1-6; 8 bases align to TRBD1. The CDR3 sequence is 15 residues long. Germline trimming cut 6 bases from V and 6 bases from J; bases unmatched to any gene: 7. Germline CDR1 reads MNHEY; CDR2 reads SVGAGI. CDR3 amino acids: CASSAPGQGNSPLHF. The CDR3 region has the DNA TGTGCCAGCAGCGCCCCCGGACAGGGTAATTCACCCCTCCACTTT.

The chain joins TRBV11-1 to TRBJ1-1; D uncertain. CDR3 size: 13 residues. Germline V gives CDR1 SGHAT, CDR2 FQDESV (reference sequence). Trimming took 2 bases from V and 3 from J, leaving 7 bases between them. CDR3 DNA: TGTGCCAGCAGCTTACAGAGGGACACTGAAGCTTTCTTT. Amino acids: CASSLQRDTEAFF.

The V gene is TRBV11-2, the J gene TRBJ2-5, with D maybe TRBD1 (6 bases). The CDR3 runs to 13 residues. Germline CDR1 reads SGHAT; CDR2 reads FQNNGV. Between the trimmed V and J ends, which lost 5 bases and 2 bases, there was a span of 9 bases. CDR3 protein: CASSRDTQETQYF. In DNA form, the CDR3 reads TGTGCCAGCAGCCGGGACACTCAAGAGACCCAGTACTTC.

This clone appeared a few times. V gene TRBV19 combines with J gene TRBJ2-2, with 8 bases aligning to TRBD2. The J segment lost 2 bases and the V segment lost 5 bases, leaving 7 bases of the junction unmatched. Looked up from germline, CDR1 is LNHDA and CDR2 is SQIVND (reference sequence). CDR3 length: 16 residues. The CDR3 here is CASSLSGGSNTGELFF. CDR3 nucleotides: TGTGCCAGTAGTTTATCGGGGGGGAGCAACACCGGGGAGCTGTTTTTT. Using reference TRBV19 and TRBJ2-2 for the parts outside the CDR3, the full variable domain is DGGITQSPKYLFRKEGQNVTLSCEQNLNHDAMYWYRQDPGQGLRLIYYSQIVNDFQKGDIAEGYSVSREKKESFPLTVTSAQKNPTAFYLCASSLSGGSNTGELFFGEGSRLTVL.

The chain carries TRBV21-1 and TRBJ2-2; no DNA check was done on the table's D call, TRBD2. TRBV21-1 is classified as a pseudogene. The CDR3 runs 14 residues. CDR3 amino acids: CADERETNTGELFF. The CDR3 bases are TGTGCCGACGAGAGGGAGACGAACACCGGGGAGCTGTTTTTT.

The chain combines TRBV27 with TRBJ1-4; D uncertain. The germline V gene encodes CDR1 MNHEY and CDR2 SMNVEV (reference sequence). The CDR3 runs to 14 residues. V was trimmed by 5 bases and J by 3 bases, leaving 10 bases between them. The CDR3 protein is CASSAGNSNEKLFF. The CDR3 coding sequence is TGTGCCAGCAGTGCTGGGAACTCTAATGAAAAACTGTTTTTT.

The chain recombines TRBV2 with TRBJ2-7; tentatively, D is TRBD2 (5 bases). V was cut by 3 bases and J by 0 bases, with 21 bases left in between. In germline, CDR1 is SNHLY, CDR2 FYNNEI. This CDR3 is built from 18 residues. CDR3 loop: CASSDGIDDLRSSYEQYF. The CDR3 region has the DNA TGTGCCAGCAGTGACGGGATAGACGACCTCAGAAGCTCCTACGAGCAGTACTTC.

This clone has only a few counts. The V call is TRBV24-1, the J call TRBJ1-2; D gene unclear. The germline V gene encodes CDR1 KGHDR and CDR2 SFDVKD. Deletions cut 4 bases from V and 5 bases from J, with 10 bases between. The CDR3 consists of 13 residues. CDR3 protein: CATSDAESYGYTF. The CDR3 region has the DNA TGTGCCACCAGTGACGCCGAATCATATGGCTACACCTTC.

The chain is built from TRBV25-1 and TRBJ2-5; D unclear. Between the trimmed V and J ends, which lost 4 bases and 5 bases, there was a span of 8 bases. Germline lookup yields CDR1 MGHDK and CDR2 SYGVNS. This CDR3 comprises 12 residues. Written as DNA, the CDR3 is TGTGCCAGCAGTGCCCCTATGGAGACCCAGTACTTC. Residues: CASSAPMETQYF.

The chain is built from TRBV5-1 and TRBJ2-3, with TRBD1 matching 8 bases. The CDR3 length is 15 residues. V shed 1 base and J 1 base; nucleotides not matched to a gene: 2. Germline V gene lookup returns CDR1 SGHRS and CDR2 YFSETQ. The CDR3, as DNA: TGCGCCAGCAGCTTGTGGGGACAGGGCACAGATACGCAGTATTTT. Translating gives CASSLWGQGTDTQYF.

The V and J genes are TRBV2 and TRBJ1-5; 7 bases match TRBD1. The CDR3 length is 14 residues. Germline CDR1 SNHLY, CDR2 FYNNEI. V lost 6 bases to trimming and J lost 6 bases; unmatched junction nucleotides: 8. CDR3 residues: CASSGDRVGQPQHF. The CDR3 region has the DNA TGTGCCAGCAGCGGAGACAGGGTGGGTCAGCCCCAGCATTTT.

The rearrangement uses TRBV19 and TRBJ2-5; D is tentatively TRBD1 or TRBD2 (5 bases each). V gave up 3 bases and J gave up 7 bases, with 18 bases separating them. Germline V lookup: CDR1 LNHDA, CDR2 SQIVND (reference sequence). This CDR3 region has 15 residues. In DNA form, the CDR3 reads TGTGCCAGTAGTATCGAGATCGGGAAAGGGGTGACCCAGTACTTC. Amino acid sequence: CASSIEIGKGVTQYF.

This clone came up a few times. This chain connects TRBV12-3 or TRBV12-4 to TRBJ2-2; the D gene is possibly TRBD2 (7 bases). The CDR3 contains 12 residues. Trimming shortened V by 7 bases and J by 5 bases, and 8 bases separated the two germline ends. CDR3: CASKGGTGELFF. CDR3 sequence (DNA): TGTGCCAGCAAGGGGGGGACCGGGGAGCTGTTTTTT.

This chain uses TRBV20-1 with TRBJ1-2, with D uncertain. The germline V gene has CDR1 DFQATT and CDR2 SNEGSKA (reference sequence). Trimming cost V 8 bases and J 8 bases, with 15 bases left between them. The CDR3 has 11 amino acids. CDR3 loop: CSQEEVAGYTF. DNA of the CDR3: TGCAGTCAAGAAGAGGTGGCGGGCTACACCTTC.

This chain links TRBV3-1 (or the pseudogene TRBV3-2) with TRBJ1-5; D gene ambiguous. V lost 1 base and J 4 bases, leaving 8 bases between the germline ends. Germline-derived CDR1 and CDR2 are LGHDT and YNNKEL (reference sequence). CDR3 size: 14 residues. The CDR3 loop reads CASSQGSGNQPQHF. DNA of the CDR3: TGTGCCAGCAGCCAAGGTTCCGGAAATCAGCCCCAGCATTTT.

This clone showed up just once. This chain links TRBV18 with TRBJ1-1, with D possibly TRBD1 on 5 matching bases. Trimming removed 4 bases at V and 5 bases at J, with 20 bases between. CDR1 is KGHSH, CDR2 LQKENI, per germline. The CDR3 is 16 amino acids. DNA for the CDR3: TGTGCCAGCTCACGTCCTTCGACAGAAAGGCGGACTGAAGCTTTCTTT. Translating it yields CASSRPSTERRTEAFF.

This clone was detected a few times. CDR3: CASSIGQSYGYTF. CDR3 bases: TGTGCCAGTAGTATAGGACAGAGCTATGGCTACACCTTC. The rearrangement uses TRBV19 and TRBJ1-2, with D perhaps TRBD1 (5 bases). Trimming took off 1 base at V and 4 bases at J, with 7 bases between the two ends. The CDR3 runs 13 residues. Germline lookup yields CDR1 LNHDA and CDR2 SQIVND (reference sequence).

The chain is built from TRBV25-1 and TRBJ2-5; 15 bases are shared with TRBD2. The CDR3 extends over 17 amino acids. J was trimmed by 5 bases and V by 2 bases; bases with no gene match: 6. CDR1 is MGHDK and CDR2 is SYGVNS in the germline V gene. CDR3 amino acids: CASSEGTSGRIKETQYF. DNA for the CDR3: TGTGCCAGCAGTGAAGGGACTAGCGGGAGGATTAAGGAGACCCAGTACTTC.

This clone was recorded a few times. The V and J genes are TRBV7-9 and TRBJ2-6; D is perhaps TRBD1 (6 bases). This CDR3 spans 15 amino acids. CDR1 and CDR2 from the germline V gene are SEHNR and FQNEAQ (reference sequence). Deletions cut 11 bases from V and 0 bases from J, with 14 bases between. The CDR3 spells CALGTGSSGANVLTF. Written as DNA, the CDR3 is TGTGCCCTCGGAACAGGGAGCTCTGGGGCCAACGTCCTGACTTTC.

The chain is built from TRBV28 and TRBJ1-1; no clear D. The CDR3 consists of 14 residues. V was trimmed by 6 bases and J by 1 base, leaving 12 bases between them. From germline, CDR1 is MDHEN and CDR2 SYDVKM. CDR3 protein: CASRSGTENTEAFF. The CDR3 nucleotides read TGTGCCAGCAGATCGGGCACGGAGAACACTGAAGCTTTCTTT.